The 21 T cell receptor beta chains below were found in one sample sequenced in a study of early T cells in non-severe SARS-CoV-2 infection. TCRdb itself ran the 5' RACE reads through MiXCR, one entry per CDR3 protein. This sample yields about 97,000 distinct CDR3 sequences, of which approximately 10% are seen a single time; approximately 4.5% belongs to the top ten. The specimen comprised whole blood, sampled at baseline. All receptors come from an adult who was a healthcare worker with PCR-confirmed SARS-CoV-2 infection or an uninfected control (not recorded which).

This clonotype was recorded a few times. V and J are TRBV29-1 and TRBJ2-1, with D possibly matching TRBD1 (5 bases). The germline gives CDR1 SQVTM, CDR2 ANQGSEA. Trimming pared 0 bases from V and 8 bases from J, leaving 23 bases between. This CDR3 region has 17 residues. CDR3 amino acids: CSVEDLNLLDSHHEQFF. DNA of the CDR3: TGCAGCGTTGAAGACCTCAACCTCTTAGACAGCCACCATGAGCAGTTCTTC.

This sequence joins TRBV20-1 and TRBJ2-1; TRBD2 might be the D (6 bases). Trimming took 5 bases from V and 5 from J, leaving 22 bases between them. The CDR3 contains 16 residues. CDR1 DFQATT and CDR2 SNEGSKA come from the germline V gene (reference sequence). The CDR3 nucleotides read TGCAGTGCTCCGTTAGGCTGGAGGGGAATTAACAATGAGCAGTTCTTC. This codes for CSAPLGWRGINNEQFF.

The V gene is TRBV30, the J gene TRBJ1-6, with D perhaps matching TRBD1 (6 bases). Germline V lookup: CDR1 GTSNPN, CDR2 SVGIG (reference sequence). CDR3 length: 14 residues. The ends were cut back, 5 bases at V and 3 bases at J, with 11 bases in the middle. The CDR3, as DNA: TGTGCCTGGGGCGGGACATTCTATAATTCACCCCTCCACTTT. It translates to CAWGGTFYNSPLHF.

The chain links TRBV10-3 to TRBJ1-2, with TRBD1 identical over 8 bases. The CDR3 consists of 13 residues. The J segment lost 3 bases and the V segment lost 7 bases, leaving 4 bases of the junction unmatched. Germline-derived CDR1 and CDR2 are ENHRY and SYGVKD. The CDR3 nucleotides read TGTGCCATCAAACAGGGGGAGGACTATGGCTACACCTTC. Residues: CAIKQGEDYGYTF.

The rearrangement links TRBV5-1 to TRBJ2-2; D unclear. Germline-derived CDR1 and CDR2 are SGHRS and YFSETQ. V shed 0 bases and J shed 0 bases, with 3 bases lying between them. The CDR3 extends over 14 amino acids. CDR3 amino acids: CASSLDANTGELFF. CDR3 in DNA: TGCGCCAGCAGCTTGGATGCGAACACCGGGGAGCTGTTTTTT.

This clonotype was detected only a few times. CDR3 nucleotides: TGCAGCGTTGAGGGACAGGGGAATGGCTACACCTTC. Translated: CSVEGQGNGYTF. The chain has TRBV29-1 and TRBJ1-2; 10 positions match TRBD1. V lost 3 bases, J lost 6 bases, and 1 base stayed unmatched. Looked up from germline, CDR1 is SQVTM and CDR2 is ANQGSEA. This CDR3 is built from 12 residues.

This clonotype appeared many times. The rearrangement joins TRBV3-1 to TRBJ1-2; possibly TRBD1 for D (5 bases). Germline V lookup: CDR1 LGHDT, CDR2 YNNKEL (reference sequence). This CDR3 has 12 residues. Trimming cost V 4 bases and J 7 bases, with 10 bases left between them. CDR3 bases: TGTGCCAGCAGCCTACAGGAGGTTGGCTACACCTTC. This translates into CASSLQEVGYTF.

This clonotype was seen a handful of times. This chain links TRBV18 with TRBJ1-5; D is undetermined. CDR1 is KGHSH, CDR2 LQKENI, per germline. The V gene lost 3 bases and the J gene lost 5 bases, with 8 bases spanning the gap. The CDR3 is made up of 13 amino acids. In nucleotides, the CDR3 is TGTGCCAGCTCACCCCATTCTGATCAGCCCCAGCATTTT. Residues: CASSPHSDQPQHF.

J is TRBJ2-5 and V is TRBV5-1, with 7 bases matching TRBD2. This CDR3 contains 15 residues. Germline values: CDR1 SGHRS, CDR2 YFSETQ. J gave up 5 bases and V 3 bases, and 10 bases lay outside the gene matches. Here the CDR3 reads CASSSSGVEVETQYF. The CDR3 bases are TGCGCCAGCAGCTCAAGCGGGGTAGAAGTGGAGACCCAGTACTTC. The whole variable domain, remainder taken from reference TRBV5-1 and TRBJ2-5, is KAGVTQTPRYLIKTRGQQVTLSCSPISGHRSVSWYQQTPGQGLQFLFEYFSETQRNKGNFPGRFSGRQFSNSRSEMNVSTLELGDSALYLCASSSSGVEVETQYFGPGTRLLVL.

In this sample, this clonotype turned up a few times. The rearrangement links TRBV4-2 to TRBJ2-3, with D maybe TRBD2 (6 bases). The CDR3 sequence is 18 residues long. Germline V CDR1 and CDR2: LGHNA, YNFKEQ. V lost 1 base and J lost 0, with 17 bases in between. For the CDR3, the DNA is TGTGCCAGCAGCCAAGGTCGGGGAGCGGGCACTAGCACAGATACGCAGTATTTT. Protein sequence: CASSQGRGAGTSTDTQYF.

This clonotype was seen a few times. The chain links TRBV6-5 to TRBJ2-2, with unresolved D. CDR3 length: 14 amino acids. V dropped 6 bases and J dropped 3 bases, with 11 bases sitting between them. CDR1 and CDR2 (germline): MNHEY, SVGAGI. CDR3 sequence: CASRGGLYTGELFF. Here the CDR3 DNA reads TGTGCCAGCAGGGGTGGCCTCTACACCGGGGAGCTGTTTTTT.

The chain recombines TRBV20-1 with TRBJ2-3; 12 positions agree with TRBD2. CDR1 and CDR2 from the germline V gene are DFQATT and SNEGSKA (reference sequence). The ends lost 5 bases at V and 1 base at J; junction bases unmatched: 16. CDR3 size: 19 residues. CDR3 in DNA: TGCAGTGCTCCCCTGGGGCTAGCGGGGGGGATATGGGGCACAGATACGCAGTATTTT. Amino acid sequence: CSAPLGLAGGIWGTDTQYF.

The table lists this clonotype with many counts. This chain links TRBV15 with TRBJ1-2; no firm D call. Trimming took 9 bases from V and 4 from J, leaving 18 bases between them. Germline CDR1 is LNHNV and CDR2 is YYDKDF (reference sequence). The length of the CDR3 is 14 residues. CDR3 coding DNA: TGTGCCACGGCGGAGACCCCCGCAAGCTATGGCTACACCTTC. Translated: CATAETPASYGYTF.

The CDR3 nucleotides read TGCAGTGCCATAAACGCGACTAACTATGGCTACACCTTC. Translated: CSAINATNYGYTF. The rearrangement uses TRBV20-1 and TRBJ1-2; D remains ambiguous. With 6 bases removed from V and 0 bases from J, the gap between germline ends came to 11 bases. The CDR3 contains 13 residues. Germline lookup yields CDR1 DFQATT and CDR2 SNEGSKA (reference sequence).

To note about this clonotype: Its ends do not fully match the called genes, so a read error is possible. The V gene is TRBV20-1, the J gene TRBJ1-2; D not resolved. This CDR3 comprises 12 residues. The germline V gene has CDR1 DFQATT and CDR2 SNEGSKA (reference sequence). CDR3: CSAYSGPGPKPF. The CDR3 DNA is TGCAGTGCTTACTCCGGGCCAGGCCCAAAACCCTTC.

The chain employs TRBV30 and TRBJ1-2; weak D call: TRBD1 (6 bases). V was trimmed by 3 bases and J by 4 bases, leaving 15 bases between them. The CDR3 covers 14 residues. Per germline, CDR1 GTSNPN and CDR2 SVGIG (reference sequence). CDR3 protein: CAWSGPQGTYGYTF. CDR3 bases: TGTGCCTGGAGCGGACCACAGGGTACCTATGGCTACACCTTC.

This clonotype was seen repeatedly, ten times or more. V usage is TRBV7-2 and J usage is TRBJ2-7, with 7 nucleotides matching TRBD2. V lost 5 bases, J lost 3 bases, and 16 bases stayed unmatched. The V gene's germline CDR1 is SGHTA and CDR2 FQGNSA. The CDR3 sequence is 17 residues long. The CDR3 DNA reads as TGTGCCAGCAGCAATCCCCGTGGTAGCGGGCCACACTACGAGCAGTACTTC. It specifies CASSNPRGSGPHYEQYF.

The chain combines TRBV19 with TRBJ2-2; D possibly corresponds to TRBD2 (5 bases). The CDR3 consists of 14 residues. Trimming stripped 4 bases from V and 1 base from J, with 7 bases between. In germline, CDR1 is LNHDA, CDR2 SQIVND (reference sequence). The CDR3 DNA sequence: TGTGCCAGTAGTAAGGCGGGGAACACCGGGGAGCTGTTTTTT. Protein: CASSKAGNTGELFF. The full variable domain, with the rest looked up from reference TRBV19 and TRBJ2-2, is DGGITQSPKYLFRKEGQNVTLSCEQNLNHDAMYWYRQDPGQGLRLIYYSQIVNDFQKGDIAEGYSVSREKKESFPLTVTSAQKNPTAFYLCASSKAGNTGELFFGEGSRLTVL.

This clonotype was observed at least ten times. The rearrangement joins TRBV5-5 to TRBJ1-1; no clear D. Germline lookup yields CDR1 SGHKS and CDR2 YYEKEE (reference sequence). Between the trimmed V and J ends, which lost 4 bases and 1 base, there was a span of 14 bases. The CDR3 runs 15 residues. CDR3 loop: CASSRSVSGNTEAFF. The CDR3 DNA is TGTGCCAGCAGCCGTTCAGTATCGGGGAACACTGAAGCTTTCTTT.

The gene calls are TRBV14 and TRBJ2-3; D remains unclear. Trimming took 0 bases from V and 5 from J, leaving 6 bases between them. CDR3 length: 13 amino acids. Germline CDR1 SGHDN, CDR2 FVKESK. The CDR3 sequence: CASSQDLGDTQYF. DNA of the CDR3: TGTGCCAGCAGCCAAGATCTAGGAGATACGCAGTATTTT.

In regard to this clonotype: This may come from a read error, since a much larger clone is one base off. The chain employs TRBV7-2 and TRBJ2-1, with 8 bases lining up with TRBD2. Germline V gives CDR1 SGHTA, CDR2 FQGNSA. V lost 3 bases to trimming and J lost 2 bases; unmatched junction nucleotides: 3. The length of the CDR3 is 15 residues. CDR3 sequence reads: CASSFGGAPYNEQFF. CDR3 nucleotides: TGTGCCAGCAGCTTCGGGGGGGCCCCCTACAATGAGCAGTTCTTC.